A selection of T cell receptor beta chains follows, all from one sample in a study of monozygotic twins with inflammatory bowel disease. TCRdb reworked the 5' RACE reads into one entry per CDR3 protein, no DNA. The sample holds more than 95,000 distinct CDR3 sequences. The sequencing sample was made of blood. These receptors originate from a human donor with ulcerative colitis or Crohn's disease, or a healthy co-twin of an affected twin (not recorded which). CDR3s include the opening cysteine and the closing phenylalanine or tryptophan. Fields, in order: J gene, CDR3 length, V gene, CDR3 protein.

J: TRBJ1-5; length: 14; V: TRBV7-2; CDR3: CASRAGPLNQPQHF
J: TRBJ1-2; length: 14; V: TRBV30; CDR3: CAWSVGEHYSGYTF
J: TRBJ1-1; length: 17; V: TRBV16; CDR3: CASSQWGTGGASTEAFF
J: TRBJ1-5; length: 17; V: TRBV12-3/TRBV12-4; CDR3: CASSLGPVLYSNQPQHF
J: TRBJ1-1; length: 15; V: TRBV3-1; CDR3: CASSQPTGGNTEAFF
J: TRBJ2-7; length: 13; V: TRBV5-6; CDR3: CASNRDARYEQYF
J: TRBJ2-7; length: 15; V: TRBV7-9; CDR3: CASSLEGRVSYEQYF
J: TRBJ1-1; length: 12; V: TRBV5-5; CDR3: CASSSTGTRAFF
J: TRBJ2-5; length: 15; V: TRBV13; CDR3: CASSATDRAQETQYF
J: TRBJ2-1; length: 15; V: TRBV7-2; CDR3: CASSLGYGEWNEQFF
J: TRBJ2-3; length: 14; V: TRBV7-2; CDR3: CASSLGGPEDTQYF
J: TRBJ1-1; length: 13; V: TRBV10-3; CDR3: CAITPAANTEAFF
J: TRBJ2-7; length: 15; V: TRBV20-1; CDR3: CSAGKIVPAAYEQYF
J: TRBJ2-6; length: 17; V: TRBV4-3; CDR3: CASSQDGQNSGANVLTF
J: TRBJ2-1; length: 11; V: TRBV7-2; CDR3: CASSSAWEQFF
J: TRBJ2-1; length: 12; V: TRBV4-1; CDR3: CASSQVLDEQFF
J: TRBJ2-1; length: 13; V: TRBV10-1; CDR3: CASSGGPYNEQFF
J: TRBJ1-2; length: 13; V: TRBV6-2/TRBV6-3; CDR3: CASRSPTMWGYTF
J: TRBJ1-3; length: 14; V: TRBV29-1; CDR3: CSARGLGSGNTIYF
J: TRBJ2-7; length: 13; V: TRBV11-2; CDR3: CASSFSSSYEQYF
J: TRBJ2-5; length: 11; V: TRBV29-1; CDR3: CSVVGTYAQYF
J: TRBJ2-7; length: 14; V: TRBV10-3; CDR3: CAIRGTRSSYEQYF
J: TRBJ2-2; length: 12; V: TRBV20-1; CDR3: CSVWGNTGELFF
J: TRBJ2-3; length: 15; V: TRBV6-1; CDR3: CASSDSGGDPHTQYF
J: TRBJ1-6; length: 14; V: TRBV7-3; CDR3: CASSLGRKNSPLHF
J: TRBJ1-1; length: 13; V: TRBV10-3; CDR3: CAISGTGSTEAFF
J: TRBJ2-3; length: 13; V: TRBV7-2; CDR3: CASSFAPEDTQYF
J: TRBJ2-7; length: 14; V: TRBV6-5; CDR3: CASSYTTGSYEQYF
J: TRBJ2-7; length: 14; V: TRBV20-1; CDR3: CSASWGLRKYEQYF
J: TRBJ1-4; length: 14; V: TRBV10-3; CDR3: CAISESGTNEKLFF
J: TRBJ2-7; length: 13; V: TRBV19; CDR3: CASSIQRNYEQYF
J: TRBJ1-4; length: 15; V: TRBV28; CDR3: CASIGGWVTNEKLFF
J: TRBJ2-2; length: 15; V: TRBV7-8; CDR3: CASYGSAGYTGELFF
J: TRBJ2-5; length: 16; V: TRBV18; CDR3: CASSTTLAVNEGTQYF
J: TRBJ2-3; length: 18; V: TRBV3-1; CDR3: CASSQASGGHRGTDTQYF
J: TRBJ2-3; length: 14; V: TRBV12-3/TRBV12-4; CDR3: CASRLAGPTDTQYF
J: TRBJ1-2; length: 15; V: TRBV10-3; CDR3: CAISPDRGLGYGYTF
J: TRBJ2-4; length: 17; V: TRBV7-8; CDR3: CASSSPSGDRVQNIQYF
J: TRBJ2-3; length: 15; V: TRBV3-1; CDR3: CASSQEEFRFGTQYF
J: TRBJ2-7; length: 13; V: TRBV18; CDR3: CATNAEWAAEQYF
J: TRBJ2-1; length: 15; V: TRBV14; CDR3: CASSQVWREHNEQFF
J: TRBJ2-7; length: 13; V: TRBV18; CDR3: CASRGTVTYEQYF
J: TRBJ2-7; length: 13; V: TRBV6-5; CDR3: CASKTGKSYEQYF